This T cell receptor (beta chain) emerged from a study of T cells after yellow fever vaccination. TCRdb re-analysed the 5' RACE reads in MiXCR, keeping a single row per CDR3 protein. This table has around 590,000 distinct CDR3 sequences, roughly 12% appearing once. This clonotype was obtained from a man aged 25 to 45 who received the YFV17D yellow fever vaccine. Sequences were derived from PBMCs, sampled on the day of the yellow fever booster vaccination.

CDR3 nucleotide sequence: TGTGCCAGCAGCTTGGGTTCTGGTCAGCCCCAGCATTTT. Protein sequence: CASSLGSGQPQHF. This chain links TRBV11-2 with TRBJ1-5, with unresolved D. The V end was cut by 3 bases, the J end by 6 bases, with 9 bases between. Germline V gene data show CDR1 as SGHAT and CDR2 as FQNNGV. The CDR3 is made up of 13 amino acids.